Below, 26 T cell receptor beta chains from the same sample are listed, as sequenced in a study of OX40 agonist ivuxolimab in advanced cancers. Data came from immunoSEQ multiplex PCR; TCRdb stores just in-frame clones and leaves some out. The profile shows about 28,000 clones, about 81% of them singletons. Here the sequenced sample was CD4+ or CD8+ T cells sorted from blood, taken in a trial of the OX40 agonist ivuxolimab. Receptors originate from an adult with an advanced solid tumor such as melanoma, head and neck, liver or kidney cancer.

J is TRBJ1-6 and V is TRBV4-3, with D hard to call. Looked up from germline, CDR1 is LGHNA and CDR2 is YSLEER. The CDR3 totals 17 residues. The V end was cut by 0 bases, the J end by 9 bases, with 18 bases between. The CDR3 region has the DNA TGCGCCAGCAGCCAAGATCCTAACTCGGACGTGGCTTCACCCCTCCACTTT. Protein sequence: CASSQDPNSDVASPLHF.

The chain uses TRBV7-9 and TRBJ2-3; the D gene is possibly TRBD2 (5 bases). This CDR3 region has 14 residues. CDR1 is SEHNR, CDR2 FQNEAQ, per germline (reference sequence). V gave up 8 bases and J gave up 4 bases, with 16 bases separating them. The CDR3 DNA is TGTGCCAGCGGGTCTAGCCTGGCTGCAGATACGCAGTATTTT. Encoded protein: CASGSSLAADTQYF.

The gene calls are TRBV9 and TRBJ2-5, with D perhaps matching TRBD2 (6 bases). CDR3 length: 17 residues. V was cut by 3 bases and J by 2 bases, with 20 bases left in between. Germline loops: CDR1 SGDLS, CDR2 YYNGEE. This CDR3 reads CASSEGAWGSGQETQYF. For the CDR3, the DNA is TGTGCCAGCAGCGAGGGCGCTTGGGGGAGCGGGCAAGAGACCCAGTACTTC.

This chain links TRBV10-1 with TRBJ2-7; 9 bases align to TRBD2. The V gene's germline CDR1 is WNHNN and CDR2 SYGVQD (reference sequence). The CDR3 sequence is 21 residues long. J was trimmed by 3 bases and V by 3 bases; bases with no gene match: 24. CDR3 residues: CASSDPRGSWREGRKGYEQYF. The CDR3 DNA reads TGCGCCAGCAGTGATCCCCGCGGCAGTTGGCGGGAGGGCCGGAAGGGCTACGAGCAGTACTTC.

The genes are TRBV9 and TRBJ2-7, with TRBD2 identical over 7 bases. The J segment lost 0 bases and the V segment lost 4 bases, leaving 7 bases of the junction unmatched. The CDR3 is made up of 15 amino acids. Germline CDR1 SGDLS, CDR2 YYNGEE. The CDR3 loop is CASSRVAGPSYEQYF. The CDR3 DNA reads TGTGCCAGCAGCAGGGTAGCGGGTCCCTCCTACGAGCAGTACTTC.

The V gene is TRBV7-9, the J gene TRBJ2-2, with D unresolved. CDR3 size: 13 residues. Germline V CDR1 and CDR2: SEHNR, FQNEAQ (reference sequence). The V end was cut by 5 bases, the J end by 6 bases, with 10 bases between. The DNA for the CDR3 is TGTGCCAGCAGCCCGACGGCGGCCGGGGAGCTGTTTTTT. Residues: CASSPTAAGELFF. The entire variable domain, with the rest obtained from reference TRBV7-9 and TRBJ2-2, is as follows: DTGVSQNPRHKITKRGQNVTFRCDPISEHNRLYWYRQTLGQGPEFLTYFQNEAQLEKSRLLSDRFSAERPKGSFSTLEIQRTEQGDSAMYLCASSPTAAGELFFGEGSRLTVL.

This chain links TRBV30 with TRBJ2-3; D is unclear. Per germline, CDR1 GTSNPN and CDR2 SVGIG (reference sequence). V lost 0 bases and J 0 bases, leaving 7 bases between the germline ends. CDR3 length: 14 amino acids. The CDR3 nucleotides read TGTGCCTGGAGTGTGGGAACTAGCACAGATACGCAGTATTTT. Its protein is CAWSVGTSTDTQYF.

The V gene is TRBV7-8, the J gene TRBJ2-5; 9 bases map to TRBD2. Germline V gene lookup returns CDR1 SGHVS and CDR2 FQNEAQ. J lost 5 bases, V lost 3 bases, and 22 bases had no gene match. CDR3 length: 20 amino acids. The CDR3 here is CASSLLRGGQAGGRRETQYF. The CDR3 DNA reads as TGTGCCAGCAGCTTGCTTCGGGGGGGTCAGGCGGGAGGGCGGCGGGAGACCCAGTACTTC.

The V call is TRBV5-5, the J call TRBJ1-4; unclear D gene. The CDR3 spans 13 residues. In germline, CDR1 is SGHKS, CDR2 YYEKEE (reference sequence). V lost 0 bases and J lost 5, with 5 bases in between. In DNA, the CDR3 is TGTGCCAGCAGCTTGGACGTAAATGAAAAACTGTTTTTT. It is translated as CASSLDVNEKLFF.

In DNA form, the CDR3 reads TGTGCCATCAGTGAGTCGCCCCCTAACTATGGCTACACCTTC. Encoded protein: CAISESPPNYGYTF. The chain recombines TRBV10-3 with TRBJ1-2; D call uncertain. This CDR3 region has 14 residues. Germline CDR1 is ENHRY and CDR2 is SYGVKD. The V end lost 0 bases, the J end lost 0 bases, and 5 bases lay between the germline ends.

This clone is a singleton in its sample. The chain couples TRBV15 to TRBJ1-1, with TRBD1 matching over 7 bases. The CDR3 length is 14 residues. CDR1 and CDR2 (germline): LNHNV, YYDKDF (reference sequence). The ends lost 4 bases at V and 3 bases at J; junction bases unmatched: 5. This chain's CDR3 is CATSTDRAYTEAFF. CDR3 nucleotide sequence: TGTGCCACCAGCACCGACAGGGCGTACACTGAAGCTTTCTTT.

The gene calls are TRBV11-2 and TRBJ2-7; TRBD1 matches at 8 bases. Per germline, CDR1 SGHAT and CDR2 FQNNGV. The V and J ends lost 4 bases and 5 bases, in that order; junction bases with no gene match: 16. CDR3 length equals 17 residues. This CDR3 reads CASSWPDEGQGGDEQYF. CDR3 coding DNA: TGTGCCAGCAGCTGGCCGGATGAAGGACAGGGCGGAGACGAGCAGTACTTC.

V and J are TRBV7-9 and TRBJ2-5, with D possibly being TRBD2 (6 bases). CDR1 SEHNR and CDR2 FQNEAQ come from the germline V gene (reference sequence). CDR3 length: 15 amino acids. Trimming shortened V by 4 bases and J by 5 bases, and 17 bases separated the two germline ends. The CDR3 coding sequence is TGTGCCAGCAGCTCGGAAGCGGGCCGCATCGAGACCCAGTACTTC. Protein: CASSSEAGRIETQYF.

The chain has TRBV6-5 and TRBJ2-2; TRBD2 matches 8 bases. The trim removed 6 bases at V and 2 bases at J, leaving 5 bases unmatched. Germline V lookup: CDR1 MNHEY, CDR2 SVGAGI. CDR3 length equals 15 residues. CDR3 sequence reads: CASSPGLDNTGELFF. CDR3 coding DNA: TGTGCCAGCAGCCCGGGACTAGATAACACCGGGGAGCTGTTTTTT.

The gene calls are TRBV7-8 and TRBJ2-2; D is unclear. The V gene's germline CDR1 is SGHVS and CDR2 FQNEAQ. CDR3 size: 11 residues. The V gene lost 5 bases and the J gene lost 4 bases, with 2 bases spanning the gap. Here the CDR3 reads CASSPTGELFF. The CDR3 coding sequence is TGTGCCAGCAGCCCCACCGGGGAGCTGTTTTTT.

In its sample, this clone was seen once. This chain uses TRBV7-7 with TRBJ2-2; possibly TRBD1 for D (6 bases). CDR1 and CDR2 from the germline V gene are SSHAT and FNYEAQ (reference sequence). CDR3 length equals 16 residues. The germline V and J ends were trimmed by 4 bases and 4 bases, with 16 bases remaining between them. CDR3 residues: CASSSGPDSGTGELFF. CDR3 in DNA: TGTGCCAGCAGCTCCGGTCCGGACAGCGGCACCGGGGAGCTGTTTTTT.

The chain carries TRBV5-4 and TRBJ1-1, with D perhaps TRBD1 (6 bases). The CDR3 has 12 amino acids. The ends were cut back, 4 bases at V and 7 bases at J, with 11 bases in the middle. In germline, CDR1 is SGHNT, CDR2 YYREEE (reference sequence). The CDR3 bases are TGTGCCAGCAGCCGGGGGGCAAGTGAAGCTTTCTTT. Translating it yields CASSRGASEAFF.

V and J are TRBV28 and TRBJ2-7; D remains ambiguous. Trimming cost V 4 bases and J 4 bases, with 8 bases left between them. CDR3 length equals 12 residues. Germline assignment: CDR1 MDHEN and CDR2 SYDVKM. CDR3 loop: CASSSPGYEQYF. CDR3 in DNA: TGTGCCAGCAGTTCCCCAGGTTACGAGCAGTACTTC.

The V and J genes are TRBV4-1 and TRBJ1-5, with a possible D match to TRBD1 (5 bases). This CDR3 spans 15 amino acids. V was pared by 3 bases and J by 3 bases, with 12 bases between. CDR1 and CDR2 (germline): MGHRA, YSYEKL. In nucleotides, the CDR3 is TGCGCCAGCAGCCAGAGTGGGACCGCCAATCAGCCCCAGCATTTT. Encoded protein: CASSQSGTANQPQHF.

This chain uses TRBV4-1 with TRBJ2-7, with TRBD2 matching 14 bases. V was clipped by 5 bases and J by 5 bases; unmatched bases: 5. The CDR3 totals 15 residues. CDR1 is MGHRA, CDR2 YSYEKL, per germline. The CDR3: CASSSGTSGRDEQYF. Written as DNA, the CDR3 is TGCGCCAGCAGCTCCGGGACTAGCGGGAGAGACGAGCAGTACTTC.

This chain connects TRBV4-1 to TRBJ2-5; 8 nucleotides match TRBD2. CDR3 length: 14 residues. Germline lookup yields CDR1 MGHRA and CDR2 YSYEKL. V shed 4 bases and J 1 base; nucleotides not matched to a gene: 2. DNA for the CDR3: TGCGCCAGCAGCCCCGGGACTAGCCAAGAGACCCAGTACTTC. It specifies CASSPGTSQETQYF.

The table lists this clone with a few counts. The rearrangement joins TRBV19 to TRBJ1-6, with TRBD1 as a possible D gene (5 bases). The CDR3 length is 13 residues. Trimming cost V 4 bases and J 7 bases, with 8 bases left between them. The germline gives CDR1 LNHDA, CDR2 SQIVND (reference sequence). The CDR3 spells CASSTGSNSPLHF. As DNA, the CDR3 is TGTGCCAGTAGTACAGGGAGCAATTCACCCCTCCACTTT.

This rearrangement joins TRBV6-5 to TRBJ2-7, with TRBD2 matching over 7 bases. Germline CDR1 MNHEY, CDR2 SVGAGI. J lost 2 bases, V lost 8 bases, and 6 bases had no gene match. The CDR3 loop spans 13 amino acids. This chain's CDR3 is CASSGLRAYEQYF. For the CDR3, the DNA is TGTGCCAGCTCGGGACTACGGGCCTACGAGCAGTACTTC.

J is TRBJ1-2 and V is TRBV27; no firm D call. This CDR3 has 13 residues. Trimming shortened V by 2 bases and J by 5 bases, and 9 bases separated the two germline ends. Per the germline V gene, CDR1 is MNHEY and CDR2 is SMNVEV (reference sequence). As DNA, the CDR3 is TGTGCCAGCAGTTTAACGGACGGATATGGCTACACCTTC. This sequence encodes CASSLTDGYGYTF.

CDR3 sequence: CASSFGSGYEQYF. Here the CDR3 DNA reads TGCGCCAGCAGCTTTGGCTCGGGCTACGAGCAGTACTTC. The chain couples TRBV5-1 to TRBJ2-5; D is ambiguous. The J call is uncertain, as TRBJ2-7 better fits the DNA end. This CDR3 spans 13 amino acids. Germline loops: CDR1 SGHRS, CDR2 YFSETQ.

CDR3 in amino acids: CASSLGFEQYF. CDR3 nucleotide sequence: TGTGCCAGCAGCTTGGGTTTTGAGCAGTACTTC. The V call is TRBV5-4, the J call TRBJ2-5, with D hard to call. CDR1 and CDR2 from the germline V gene are SGHNT and YYREEE (reference sequence). Trimming removed 0 bases at V and 11 bases at J, with 8 bases between. CDR3 length: 11 amino acids.